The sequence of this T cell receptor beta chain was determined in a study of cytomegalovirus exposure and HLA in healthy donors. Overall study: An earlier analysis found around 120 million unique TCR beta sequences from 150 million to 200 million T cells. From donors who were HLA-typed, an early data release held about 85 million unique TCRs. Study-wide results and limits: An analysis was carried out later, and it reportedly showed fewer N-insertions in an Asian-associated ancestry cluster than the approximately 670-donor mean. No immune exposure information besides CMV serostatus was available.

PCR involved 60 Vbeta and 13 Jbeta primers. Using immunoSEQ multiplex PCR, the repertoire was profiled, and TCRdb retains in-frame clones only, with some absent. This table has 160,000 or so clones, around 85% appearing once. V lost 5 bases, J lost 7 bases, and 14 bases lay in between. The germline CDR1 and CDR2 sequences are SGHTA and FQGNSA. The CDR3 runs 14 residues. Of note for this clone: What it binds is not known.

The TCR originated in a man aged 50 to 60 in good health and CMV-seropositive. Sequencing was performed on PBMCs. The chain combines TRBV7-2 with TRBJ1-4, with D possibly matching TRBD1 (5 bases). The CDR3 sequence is CASSRGAGGEKLFF. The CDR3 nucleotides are TGTGCCAGCAGCCGAGGTGCCGGGGGTGAAAAACTGTTTTTT.